Shown below are 17 T cell receptor beta chains from a single sample sequenced in a study of shared clonotypes between healthy human individuals. Assay: immunoSEQ multiplex PCR; the TCRdb copy retains only in-frame clones and omits some. The sample shows about 2.4 million clones, over 85% of them seen only once. The sample consisted of naive CD4+ T cells sorted from blood. Described subset: CD45RA+ positively selected. These receptors were obtained from a man between 18 and 35 years old in good health.

V gene TRBV5-4 combines with J gene TRBJ1-2, with D maybe TRBD1 (5 bases). Trimming cost V 3 bases and J 3 bases, with 9 bases left between them. From germline, CDR1 is SGHNT and CDR2 YYREEE (reference sequence). The CDR3 covers 13 residues. The CDR3 sequence is CASSWDGDYGYTF. CDR3 nucleotide sequence: TGTGCCAGCAGCTGGGACGGGGACTATGGCTACACCTTC.

This clone was observed once. This chain uses TRBV2 with TRBJ2-1; D is ambiguous. The CDR3 runs to 13 residues. Germline assignment: CDR1 SNHLY and CDR2 FYNNEI. V was clipped by 8 bases and J by 4 bases, with 12 bases between them. As DNA, the CDR3 is TGTGCCAGCGGCCTGGGATCTTACAATGAGCAGTTCTTC. Translated: CASGLGSYNEQFF.

There are a few counts of this clone. Other DNA sequences in this sample translate to the same CDR3. This chain joins TRBV30 and TRBJ2-3, with TRBD1 matching over 7 bases. The CDR3 is 13 amino acids. The V and J ends lost 3 bases and 0 bases, in that order; junction bases with no gene match: 0. In germline, CDR1 is GTSNPN, CDR2 SVGIG (reference sequence). The CDR3 is CAWRQGSTDTQYF. The CDR3 DNA is TGTGCCTGGAGACAGGGGAGCACAGATACGCAGTATTTT.

Comments on this clone: The same CDR3 is also encoded by other DNA sequences in this sample. This chain joins TRBV28 and TRBJ2-5; a weak D match, TRBD2 (7 bases). V shed 8 bases and J shed 1 base, with 8 bases lying between them. This CDR3 spans 12 amino acids. The germline V gene has CDR1 MDHEN and CDR2 SYDVKM. For the CDR3, the DNA is TGTGCCAGCCGGGGGGCCCAAGAGACCCAGTACTTC. It specifies CASRGAQETQYF.

The chain employs TRBV2 and TRBJ2-7; the D is unclear. The CDR3 contains 12 residues. Germline CDR1 SNHLY, CDR2 FYNNEI. Trimming removed 4 bases at V and 3 bases at J, with 7 bases between. In DNA form, the CDR3 reads TGTGCCAGCAGTGGTGGCATCTACGAGCAGTACTTC. As protein: CASSGGIYEQYF.

This chain connects TRBV2 to TRBJ2-1; TRBD1 matches at 8 bases. V was clipped by 6 bases and J by 7 bases; unmatched bases: 8. The CDR3 extends over 14 amino acids. CDR1 SNHLY and CDR2 FYNNEI come from the germline V gene. The CDR3 sequence is CASRVGQGSNEQFF. Written as DNA, the CDR3 is TGTGCCAGCAGGGTCGGACAGGGTAGTAATGAGCAGTTCTTC.

The chain has TRBV5-1 and TRBJ2-5; 8 nucleotides align to TRBD1. The J call is doubtful: the DNA matches TRBJ2-7 better. The CDR3 consists of 15 residues. CDR1 is SGHRS and CDR2 is YFSETQ in the germline V gene. This CDR3 reads CASSPQGANIYEQYF. For the CDR3, the DNA is TGCGCCAGCAGCCCTCAGGGGGCTAATATTTACGAGCAGTACTTC.

A few counts support this clone. The chain couples TRBV10-3 to TRBJ1-5; TRBD1 matches at 8 bases. The length of the CDR3 is 14 residues. Germline-derived CDR1 and CDR2 are ENHRY and SYGVKD. The J segment lost 6 bases and the V segment lost 2 bases, leaving 3 bases of the junction unmatched. The chain's CDR3 is CAISEATGAQPQHF. The CDR3, as DNA: TGTGCCATCAGTGAGGCGACAGGGGCTCAGCCCCAGCATTTT.

The chain has TRBV21-1 and TRBJ1-5; the table assigns TRBD1, which was not confirmed against the DNA. TRBV21-1 is recorded as a pseudogene. The CDR3 sequence is 17 residues long. The CDR3 loop reads CASSLRQGEGSNQPQHF. The CDR3 DNA reads TGTGCCAGCAGCCTACGACAGGGAGAGGGAAGCAATCAGCCCCAGCATTTT.

This chain uses TRBV6-4 with TRBJ1-1; tentatively, D is TRBD1 (5 bases). This CDR3 is 13 amino acids long. With 5 bases removed from V and 1 base from J, the gap between germline ends came to 8 bases. Germline V lookup: CDR1 MRHNA, CDR2 SNTAGT. The CDR3 bases are TGTGCCAGCAGTAATGGGGGGAACACTGAAGCTTTCTTT. Encoded protein: CASSNGGNTEAFF.

J is TRBJ2-2 and V is TRBV18; tentative D call: TRBD2 (5 bases). The CDR3 spans 13 residues. The V end was cut by 7 bases, the J end by 1 base, with 7 bases between. Germline V gene lookup returns CDR1 KGHSH and CDR2 LQKENI. The CDR3 DNA sequence: TGTGCCAGCTTTCGGGGGAACACCGGGGAGCTGTTTTTT. It translates to CASFRGNTGELFF.

The chain links TRBV5-8 to TRBJ1-1, with 8 bases that match TRBD1. The ends lost 1 base at V and 1 base at J; junction bases unmatched: 0. The CDR3 consists of 14 residues. CDR1 and CDR2 from the germline V gene are SGHTS and YDEGEE. The CDR3 nucleotides read TGTGCCAGCAGCTTGACAGGGGGGAACACTGAAGCTTTCTTT. Translated: CASSLTGGNTEAFF.

The V gene is TRBV11-2, the J gene TRBJ1-5, with TRBD1 matching 7 bases. The CDR3 is 17 residues long. V trimming: 1 base; J trimming: 2 bases; junction bases outside the gene matches: 8. CDR1 is SGHAT and CDR2 is FQNNGV in the germline V gene. As DNA, the CDR3 is TGTGCCAGCAGCTTAGGGGTACCAGGGGGAGGCAATCAGCCCCAGCATTTT. Its protein is CASSLGVPGGGNQPQHF. Variable domain in full (rest from reference TRBV11-2 and TRBJ1-5): EAGVAQSPRYKIIEKRQSVAFWCNPISGHATLYWYQQILGQGPKLLIQFQNNGVVDDSQLPKDRFSAERLKGVDSTLKIQPAKLEDSAVYLCASSLGVPGGGNQPQHFGDGTRLSIL.

V and J are TRBV5-1 and TRBJ1-4; no reliable D call. V was pared by 4 bases and J by 5 bases, with 15 bases between. Per germline, CDR1 SGHRS and CDR2 YFSETQ. The CDR3 sequence is 15 residues long. CDR3 protein: CASSATTGMNEKLFF. CDR3 sequence (DNA): TGCGCCAGCAGCGCGACGACGGGAATGAATGAAAAACTGTTTTTT.

The rearrangement links TRBV19 to TRBJ1-1; a possible D gene is TRBD1 (6 bases). The V gene lost 7 bases and the J gene lost 6 bases, with 21 bases spanning the gap. The CDR3 consists of 15 residues. Germline CDR1 and CDR2: LNHDA and SQIVND (reference sequence). This chain's CDR3 is CASKTSGGARAEAFF. CDR3 bases: TGTGCCAGTAAAACTTCGGGGGGCGCGAGGGCTGAAGCTTTCTTT.

This clone appeared once. The rearrangement links TRBV25-1 to TRBJ1-4; 9 bases agree with TRBD1. Unmatched junction bases numbered 8, after V lost 8 bases and J lost 1 base. This CDR3 contains 16 residues. The V gene's germline CDR1 is MGHDK and CDR2 SYGVNS. CDR3 DNA: TGTGCCAGCGGCGGGACAGGGCTTAGAACTAATGAAAAACTGTTTTTT. Protein product: CASGGTGLRTNEKLFF.

The CDR3 DNA sequence: TGTGCCAGCAGACTCGGGACAACAATTAACGGGGAGCTGTTTTTT. Amino acids: CASRLGTTINGELFF. The rearrangement uses TRBV27 and TRBJ2-2; maybe TRBD1 (6 bases). The CDR3 spans 15 residues. In germline, CDR1 is MNHEY, CDR2 SMNVEV (reference sequence). Deletions cut 6 bases from V and 7 bases from J, with 18 bases between.